The 28 T cell receptor beta chains reported below all come from one sample, sequenced in a study of chemoradiotherapy in HPV16-positive cancers. Here immunoSEQ multiplex PCR was the method, and the copy in TCRdb shows in-frame clones only, minus some. The table records approximately 9,000 clones, roughly nine tenths of them present only once. Sequenced material: blood, taken from a patient who underwent chemoradiotherapy. Every receptor here comes from a human donor with HPV-associated anogenital cancer.

J is TRBJ1-5 and V is TRBV5-6; 8 bases align to TRBD1. V shed 4 bases and J 0 bases; nucleotides not matched to a gene: 3. The CDR3 consists of 15 residues. Germline V lookup: CDR1 SGHDT, CDR2 YYEEEE. The CDR3 here is CASSRQGNSNQPQHF. CDR3 sequence (DNA): TGTGCCAGCAGCCGACAGGGGAATAGCAATCAGCCCCAGCATTTT.

This sequence joins TRBV19 and TRBJ1-5, with TRBD1 as a possible D gene (5 bases). From germline, CDR1 is LNHDA and CDR2 SQIVND (reference sequence). The CDR3 sequence is 14 residues long. The ends were cut back, 5 bases at V and 4 bases at J, with 12 bases in the middle. CDR3 sequence reads: CASSFIGGNQPQHF. As DNA, the CDR3 is TGTGCCAGTAGTTTTATCGGGGGGAATCAGCCCCAGCATTTT. Filled out from reference TRBV19 and TRBJ1-5, the complete variable domain reads DGGITQSPKYLFRKEGQNVTLSCEQNLNHDAMYWYRQDPGQGLRLIYYSQIVNDFQKGDIAEGYSVSREKKESFPLTVTSAQKNPTAFYLCASSFIGGNQPQHFGDGTRLSIL.

The chain joins TRBV21-1 to TRBJ1-2; the table's D gene call, TRBD1, was not cross checked with the DNA. TRBV21-1 is given as a pseudogene. The CDR3 covers 16 residues. The CDR3 here is CATSGDRGPFGYGYTF. In DNA form, the CDR3 reads TGTGCCACCTCTGGGGACAGGGGCCCGTTCGGGTATGGCTACACCTTC.

The chain employs TRBV5-8 and TRBJ2-7, with no clear D. Deletions cut 5 bases from V and 1 base from J, with 16 bases between. This CDR3 has 15 amino acids. In germline, CDR1 is SGHTS, CDR2 YDEGEE. The CDR3 is CASRSVSFMSYEQYF. The CDR3 DNA reads as TGTGCCAGCAGGAGTGTATCCTTTATGTCCTACGAGCAGTACTTC.

This clone was seen more than once but under ten times. The sample carries other DNA sequences with the same CDR3. This chain uses TRBV9 with TRBJ2-2; no clear D gene. Looked up from germline, CDR1 is SGDLS and CDR2 is YYNGEE. Trimming shortened V by 2 bases and J by 4 bases, and 3 bases separated the two germline ends. This CDR3 contains 12 residues. This CDR3 is CASSVRTGELFF. In nucleotides, the CDR3 is TGTGCCAGCAGCGTCCGCACCGGGGAGCTGTTTTTT.

The V gene is TRBV11-3, the J gene TRBJ2-1, with D unclear. Looked up from germline, CDR1 is SGHNT and CDR2 is YENEEA. This CDR3 has 15 amino acids. Trimming took 1 base from V and 1 from J, leaving 8 bases between them. In DNA, the CDR3 is TGTGCCAGCAGCTTAGGGGGATCTTCCTACAATGAGCAGTTCTTC. This translates into CASSLGGSSYNEQFF.

This sequence joins TRBV9 and TRBJ2-1; 12 nucleotides agree with TRBD2. V shed 2 bases, J shed 6 bases, and the junction held 3 bases outside the gene matches. The germline CDR1 and CDR2 sequences are SGDLS and YYNGEE. CDR3 length equals 15 residues. In DNA form, the CDR3 reads TGTGCCAGCAGCGTTCAGACTAGCGGGAGCAATGAGCAGTTCTTC. Amino acid sequence: CASSVQTSGSNEQFF. Full variable domain (remainder filled in from reference TRBV9 and TRBJ2-1): DSGVTQTPKHLITATGQRVTLRCSPRSGDLSVYWYQQSLDQGLQFLIQYYNGEERAKGNILERFSAQQFPDLHSELNLSSLELGDSALYFCASSVQTSGSNEQFFGPGTRLTVL.

The chain is built from TRBV29-1 and TRBJ1-1; no firm D call. Per germline, CDR1 SQVTM and CDR2 ANQGSEA. V was trimmed by 1 base and J by 4 bases, leaving 7 bases between them. The CDR3 sequence is 12 residues long. CDR3 in amino acids: CSVEGRFTEAFF. CDR3 in DNA: TGCAGCGTTGAAGGGAGATTCACTGAAGCTTTCTTT.

This clone has a handful of counts. This chain links TRBV20-1 with TRBJ2-1; tentatively, D is TRBD2 (5 bases). CDR1 DFQATT and CDR2 SNEGSKA come from the germline V gene (reference sequence). The CDR3 totals 10 residues. V lost 1 base and J lost 12, with 7 bases in between. The DNA of the CDR3 is TGCAGTGCTAGAGTGCGGGCGCAGTTCTTC. The encoded protein is CSARVRAQFF.

This chain uses TRBV29-1 with TRBJ2-7; tentative D call: TRBD2 (5 bases). Germline CDR1 is SQVTM and CDR2 is ANQGSEA. The ends were cut back, 7 bases at V and 3 bases at J, with 19 bases in the middle. The CDR3 covers 14 residues. The CDR3 protein is CSAKRASDNYEQYF. The CDR3 DNA sequence: TGCAGCGCCAAGAGGGCCAGTGATAACTACGAGCAGTACTTC.

With regard to this clone: A junction end diverges from the germline sequence, so it may reflect a read error. The chain has TRBV10-3 and TRBJ1-1, with D perhaps TRBD1 (5 bases). Germline V gene lookup returns CDR1 ENHRY and CDR2 SYGVKD. This CDR3 region has 13 residues. The CDR3 DNA reads TGTGCCATCAGTGCGACAGCTAGCACTAAAGCTTTCTTT. Protein product: CAISATASTKAFF.

The chain combines TRBV6-5 with TRBJ1-3; 7 bases match TRBD1. The CDR3 is 15 amino acids. V trimming: 5 bases; J trimming: 2 bases; junction bases outside the gene matches: 6. CDR1 MNHEY and CDR2 SVGAGI come from the germline V gene. The CDR3 region has the DNA TGTGCCAGCAGTCGATCCCAGGGGGCTGGAAACACCATATATTTT. This translates into CASSRSQGAGNTIYF.

This clone was seen only once. The chain employs TRBV6-1 and TRBJ1-3; 7 nucleotides agree with TRBD1. CDR3 length: 12 residues. The germline CDR1 and CDR2 sequences are MNHNS and SASEGT. J was trimmed by 7 bases and V by 4 bases; bases with no gene match: 1. The CDR3 DNA sequence: TGTGCCAGCAGTGCGACAGGGAACACCATATATTTT. This encodes CASSATGNTIYF.

The rearrangement uses TRBV7-2 and TRBJ2-5, with TRBD2 matching over 12 bases. Judging by the DNA end, TRBJ2-7 fits better; the J call may be wrong. CDR3 length: 16 residues. Germline CDR1 and CDR2: SGHTA and FQGNSA. The CDR3 bases are TGTGCCAGCAGCTCTAGGGCGGGACTAGCGGGCTACGAGCAGTACTTC. It is translated as CASSSRAGLAGYEQYF.

The chain joins TRBV27 to TRBJ1-1; D is possibly TRBD1 (6 bases). Per the germline V gene, CDR1 is MNHEY and CDR2 is SMNVEV (reference sequence). This CDR3 contains 17 residues. V was clipped by 5 bases and J by 1 base, with 20 bases between them. The CDR3 reads CASSPGVYPVANTEAFF. The CDR3 DNA follows: TGTGCCAGCAGTCCAGGGGTCTATCCTGTGGCGAACACTGAAGCTTTCTTT.

The chain is built from TRBV15 and TRBJ1-2, with no clear D. CDR1 is LNHNV, CDR2 YYDKDF, per germline (reference sequence). With 3 bases removed from V and 5 bases from J, the gap between germline ends came to 13 bases. The CDR3 extends over 14 amino acids. The CDR3 loop is CATSRGTNKYGYTF. CDR3 nucleotide sequence: TGTGCCACCAGCAGGGGTACCAATAAGTATGGCTACACCTTC.

The chain is built from TRBV5-1 and TRBJ1-1; D gene uncertain. This CDR3 comprises 15 residues. Trimming removed 0 bases at V and 0 bases at J, with 9 bases between. CDR1 SGHRS and CDR2 YFSETQ come from the germline V gene. The CDR3 DNA is TGCGCCAGCAGCTTGGCCGGCCCGCTGAACACTGAAGCTTTCTTT. Translation: CASSLAGPLNTEAFF.

The chain recombines TRBV15 with TRBJ1-1; no definite D call. CDR1 is LNHNV and CDR2 is YYDKDF in the germline V gene (reference sequence). The V end lost 3 bases, the J end lost 6 bases, and 8 bases lay between the germline ends. The CDR3 loop spans 12 amino acids. The CDR3 region has the DNA TGTGCCACCAGCAGTTTTAGGGCTGAAGCTTTCTTT. Protein sequence: CATSSFRAEAFF.

The CDR3 reads CASSVGGTDTQYF. CDR3 coding DNA: TGTGCCAGCAGCGTTGGGGGCACAGATACGCAGTATTTT. The chain uses TRBV5-4 and TRBJ2-3; D gene ambiguous. V dropped 4 bases and J dropped 1 base, with 7 bases sitting between them. Germline V CDR1 and CDR2: SGHNT, YYREEE (reference sequence). CDR3 length: 13 amino acids.

The chain couples TRBV5-1 to TRBJ2-1, with D possibly matching TRBD1 (6 bases). The V end was cut by 0 bases, the J end by 7 bases, with 14 bases between. Looked up from germline, CDR1 is SGHRS and CDR2 is YFSETQ. This CDR3 spans 15 amino acids. The CDR3 protein is CASSLEGTILNEQFF. Written as DNA, the CDR3 is TGCGCCAGCAGCTTGGAAGGGACAATCCTTAATGAGCAGTTCTTC.

V usage is TRBV9 and J usage is TRBJ1-4, with D perhaps matching TRBD1 (5 bases). The length of the CDR3 is 15 residues. Germline lookup yields CDR1 SGDLS and CDR2 YYNGEE. V lost 1 base and J lost 7, with 14 bases in between. The chain's CDR3 is CASSVSTERGEKLFF. CDR3 sequence (DNA): TGTGCCAGCAGCGTATCGACAGAACGGGGTGAAAAACTGTTTTTT.

This clone was detected once. The rearrangement links TRBV2 to TRBJ1-2; D may be TRBD1 (6 bases). V was clipped by 4 bases and J by 4 bases, with 19 bases between them. CDR3 length: 16 residues. In germline, CDR1 is SNHLY, CDR2 FYNNEI. The CDR3 nucleotides are TGTGCCAGCAGTGTCCTTAGCCGGGGGCAAAGCTATGGCTACACCTTC. Residues: CASSVLSRGQSYGYTF. Full variable domain (remainder filled in from reference TRBV2 and TRBJ1-2): EPEVTQTPSHQVTQMGQEVILRCVPISNHLYFYWYRQILGQKVEFLVSFYNNEISEKSEIFDDQFSVERPDGSNFTLKIRSTKLEDSAMYFCASSVLSRGQSYGYTFGSGTRLTVV.

This chain links TRBV10-3 with TRBJ1-6, with 9 bases fitting TRBD1. Germline values: CDR1 ENHRY, CDR2 SYGVKD. The CDR3 runs 13 residues. V was pared by 4 bases and J by 9 bases, with 1 base of the junction left unmatched. The CDR3 sequence: CAISGDRVSPLHF. CDR3 nucleotides: TGTGCCATCAGTGGGGACAGGGTTTCACCCCTCCACTTT.

The CDR3 protein is CASSQAPGQGQNPQHF. CDR3 sequence (DNA): TGCGCCAGCAGCCAGGCCCCAGGACAGGGGCAAAATCCCCAGCATTTT. This chain joins TRBV4-1 and TRBJ1-5; 9 bases are a match to TRBD1. CDR3 size: 16 residues. Looked up from germline, CDR1 is MGHRA and CDR2 is YSYEKL. V shed 3 bases and J 10 bases; nucleotides not matched to a gene: 13.

The rearrangement uses TRBV18 and TRBJ2-7; D is perhaps TRBD2 (5 bases). Germline V gene data show CDR1 as KGHSH and CDR2 as LQKENI. The CDR3 runs to 13 residues. Trimming stripped 4 bases from V and 7 bases from J, with 14 bases between. The CDR3 spells CASSLRDSGEQYF. In DNA, the CDR3 is TGTGCCAGCTCACTAAGAGACTCGGGGGAGCAGTACTTC.

The chain links TRBV27 to TRBJ1-6; D remains unclear. V was shortened by 4 bases and J by 4 bases, with 11 bases between the two germline ends. The CDR3 totals 15 residues. Germline values: CDR1 MNHEY, CDR2 SMNVEV (reference sequence). The CDR3 loop is CASSYLSSYNSPLHF. The CDR3 DNA sequence: TGTGCCAGCAGTTACCTGTCGAGTTATAATTCACCCCTCCACTTT.

The chain is built from TRBV28 and TRBJ1-1; a possible D gene is TRBD1 (6 bases). The length of the CDR3 is 17 residues. The germline V gene encodes CDR1 MDHEN and CDR2 SYDVKM. The V end was cut by 2 bases, the J end by 3 bases, with 19 bases between. This chain's CDR3 is CASSLILDTGLDTEAFF. In DNA form, the CDR3 reads TGTGCCAGCAGTTTAATACTCGACACAGGGTTGGACACTGAAGCTTTCTTT.

V and J are TRBV27 and TRBJ1-1, with D possibly matching TRBD1 (5 bases). CDR1 is MNHEY, CDR2 SMNVEV, per germline (reference sequence). The ends were cut back, 2 bases at V and 6 bases at J, with 16 bases in the middle. The CDR3 is made up of 15 amino acids. Here the CDR3 DNA reads TGTGCCAGCAGTTTAAGCAGGGATAGTTGGGCTGAAGCTTTCTTT. It translates to CASSLSRDSWAEAFF.